A few counts support the clone carrying this TCR beta chain. The CDR3 is 15 amino acids. V trimming: 5 bases; J trimming: 2 bases; junction bases outside the gene matches: 7. CDR1 is GTSNPN, CDR2 SVGIG, per germline (reference sequence). TCRdb ran MiXCR on the 5' RACE reads and lists one entry per CDR3 protein. The table records around 44,000 distinct CDR3 sequences, 7% to 8% of them present only once. This specimen belongs to a study of early T cells in non-severe SARS-CoV-2 infection. As for the study in general: The study sequenced bulk RNA from unsorted whole blood, with chains unpaired.

This sequence originates from an adult who was a healthcare worker with PCR-confirmed SARS-CoV-2 infection or an uninfected control (not recorded which). The sample taken for sequencing was whole blood. J is TRBJ2-3 and V is TRBV30; TRBD1 matches at 10 bases. The CDR3: CAWGRGTGATDTQYF. In DNA form, the CDR3 reads TGTGCCTGGGGCCGGGGGACAGGGGCCACAGATACGCAGTATTTT.